These T cell receptor beta chains were read from a single sample in a study of blood T cell repertoires in COVID-19. The data were produced by immunoSEQ multiplex PCR, yet TCRdb's version contains in-frame clones alone and is incomplete. In the table there are 350,000 or so clones, about nine tenths of which are singletons. The sequencing sample was made of PBMCs or T cells enriched from blood (not recorded which). The receptors shown here come from a woman aged 25 to 39 who had been exposed to COVID-19. CDR3s include the opening cysteine and the closing phenylalanine or tryptophan. A D gene is named only where the DNA matches it firmly. Part of the rows lack a size; the others show once, few, many or a class for expanded clones.

d_gene	v_gene	abundance	j_gene	CDR3aa	CDR3nt
TRBD1	TRBV24-1	NA	TRBJ1-1	CATSDAQGKSEAFF	TGTGCCACCAGTGATGCACAGGGGAAGTCTGAAGCTTTCTTT
NA	TRBV27	NA	TRBJ1-1	CASTGYTSNTEAFF	TGTGCCAGCACTGGTTACACCTCGAACACTGAAGCTTTCTTT
TRBD1	TRBV19	NA	TRBJ1-1	CASSKKDRGNTEAFF	TGTGCCAGTAGTAAAAAGGACAGGGGGAACACTGAAGCTTTCTTT
TRBD1	TRBV19	NA	TRBJ1-5	CASSLDRGYGPQHF	TGTGCCAGTAGCCTCGACAGGGGGTATGGGCCCCAGCATTTT
TRBD2	TRBV20-1	NA	TRBJ2-1	CSASTTVAGVYEQFF	TGCAGTGCTAGTACGACGGTAGCGGGAGTCTATGAGCAGTTCTTC
TRBD1	TRBV28	NA	TRBJ1-5	CATYPGQGISNQPQHF	TGTGCCACCTATCCGGGACAGGGGATTAGCAATCAGCCCCAGCATTTT
TRBD1	TRBV19	NA	TRBJ2-3	CASSFDRSLNYGTGDDTQYF	TGTGCCAGTAGTTTCGATCGGAGTTTGAATTACGGGACAGGGGACGATACGCAGTATTTT
TRBD1	TRBV5-1	NA	TRBJ2-7	CASSLDDRGQYF	TGCGCCAGCAGCTTGGATGACAGGGGCCAGTACTTC
TRBD2	TRBV5-1	NA	TRBJ2-7	CASSLRAGDSYSYEQYF	TGCGCCAGCAGCCTAAGGGCGGGGGACTCCTACTCCTACGAGCAGTACTTC
NA	TRBV5-4	NA	TRBJ1-4	CASSFGPPTNEKLFF	TGTGCCAGCAGCTTCGGTCCTCCAACTAATGAAAAACTGTTTTTT
NA	TRBV5-5	NA	TRBJ2-1	CASSFDEDWSSYNEQFF	TGTGCCAGCAGCTTTGATGAAGACTGGAGCTCCTACAATGAGCAGTTCTTC
NA	TRBV2	few	TRBJ2-1	CASGSKQYNEQFF	TGTGCCAGCGGGTCGAAACAGTACAATGAGCAGTTCTTC
NA	TRBV6-1	NA	TRBJ1-2	CASSEAGPGQRAVRAYGYTF	TGTGCCAGCAGTGAAGCCGGGCCAGGACAGAGAGCCGTTCGTGCCTATGGCTACACCTTC
NA	TRBV7-9	NA	TRBJ1-6	CASSPQGGESPLHF	TGTGCCAGCAGCCCACAGGGTGGGGAATCACCCCTCCACTTT
NA	TRBV10-3	NA	TRBJ1-2	CAISDDKTETYGYTF	TGTGCCATCAGTGACGACAAGACAGAGACCTATGGCTACACCTTC
NA	TRBV21-1	few	TRBJ2-7	CAKRQGSSYEQYF	TGTGCCAAAAGGCAGGGAAGCTCCTACGAGCAGTACTTC
NA	TRBV5-1	NA	TRBJ2-7	CASSWGVAPEQYF	TGCGCCAGCAGCTGGGGAGTAGCACCCGAGCAGTACTTC
TRBD2	TRBV7-2	once	TRBJ2-3	CASSLGTSHTQYF	TGTGCCAGCAGCTTGGGGACTAGCCATACGCAGTATTTT
NA	TRBV24-1	NA	TRBJ2-1	CATSDLHNSLRFF	TGTGCCACCAGTGATTTGCATAACAGTCTGAGGTTCTTC
TRBD2	TRBV7-3	NA	TRBJ2-7	CASSSSGRAGEQYF	TGTGCCAGCAGCTCTAGCGGGAGGGCCGGCGAGCAGTACTTC
NA	TRBV12-3/TRBV12-4	NA	TRBJ2-1	CASSLAGDEQFF	TGTGCCAGCAGTTTAGCGGGCGATGAGCAGTTCTTC
NA	TRBV29-1	NA	TRBJ1-1	CSAEGIVGNTEAFF	TGCAGCGCCGAGGGCATTGTTGGGAACACTGAAGCTTTCTTT
TRBD2	TRBV27	NA	TRBJ2-5	CASSSRLAGVLETQYF	TGTGCCAGCAGTTCCCGACTAGCGGGAGTTTTGGAGACCCAGTACTTC